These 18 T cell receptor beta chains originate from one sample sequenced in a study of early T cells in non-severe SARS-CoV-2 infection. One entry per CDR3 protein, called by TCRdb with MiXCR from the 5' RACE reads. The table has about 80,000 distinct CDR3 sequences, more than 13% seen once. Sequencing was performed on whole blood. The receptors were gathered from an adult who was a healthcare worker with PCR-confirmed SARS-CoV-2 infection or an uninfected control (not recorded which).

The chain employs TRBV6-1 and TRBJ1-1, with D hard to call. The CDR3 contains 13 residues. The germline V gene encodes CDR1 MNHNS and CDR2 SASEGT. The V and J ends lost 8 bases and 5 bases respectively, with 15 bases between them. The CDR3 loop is CASGKGSLTEAFF. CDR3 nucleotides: TGTGCCAGCGGGAAAGGCTCCCTAACTGAAGCTTTCTTT.

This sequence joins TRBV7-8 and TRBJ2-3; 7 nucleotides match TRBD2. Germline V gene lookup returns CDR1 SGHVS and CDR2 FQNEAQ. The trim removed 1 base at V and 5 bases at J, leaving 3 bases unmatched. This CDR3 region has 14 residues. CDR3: CASSLVWGGDTQYF. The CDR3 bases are TGTGCCAGCAGCTTAGTTTGGGGGGGAGATACGCAGTATTTT.

DNA of the CDR3: TGTGCCAGCAGTTTTGGGTCAGATACGCAGTATTTT. Protein sequence: CASSFGSDTQYF. This sequence joins TRBV12-3 or TRBV12-4 and TRBJ2-3, with D unresolved. The CDR3 contains 12 residues. Between the trimmed V and J ends, which lost 3 bases and 4 bases, there was a span of 5 bases.

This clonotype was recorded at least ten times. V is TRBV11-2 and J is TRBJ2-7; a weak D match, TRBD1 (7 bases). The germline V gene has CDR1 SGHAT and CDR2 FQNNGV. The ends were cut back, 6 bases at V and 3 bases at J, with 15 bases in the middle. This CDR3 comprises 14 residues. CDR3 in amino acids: CASSLRGAYYEQYF. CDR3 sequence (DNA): TGTGCCAGCAGTCTCAGGGGGGCTTACTACGAGCAGTACTTC.

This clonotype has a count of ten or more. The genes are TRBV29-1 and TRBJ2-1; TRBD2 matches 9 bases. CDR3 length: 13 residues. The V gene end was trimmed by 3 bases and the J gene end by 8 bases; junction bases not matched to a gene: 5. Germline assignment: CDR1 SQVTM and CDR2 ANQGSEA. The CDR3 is CSVDHGTSYEQFF. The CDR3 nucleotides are TGCAGCGTTGACCACGGGACTAGCTATGAGCAGTTCTTC.

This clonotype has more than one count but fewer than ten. In nucleotides, the CDR3 is TGTGCCAGCAGCTTGGAGCCAGGGACTAGGGCCTACGAGCAGTACTTC. Translating it yields CASSLEPGTRAYEQYF. The genes are TRBV5-6 and TRBJ2-7; 8 positions agree with TRBD2. Germline trimming cut 0 bases from V and 2 bases from J; bases unmatched to any gene: 7. CDR3 length: 16 residues. Germline V CDR1 and CDR2: SGHDT, YYEEEE.

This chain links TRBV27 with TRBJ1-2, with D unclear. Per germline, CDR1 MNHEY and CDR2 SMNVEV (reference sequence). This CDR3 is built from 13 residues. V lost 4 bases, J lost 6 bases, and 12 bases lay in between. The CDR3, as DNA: TGTGCCAGCAGTTCCTGGCCGGCGGATGGCTACACCTTC. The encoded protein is CASSSWPADGYTF.

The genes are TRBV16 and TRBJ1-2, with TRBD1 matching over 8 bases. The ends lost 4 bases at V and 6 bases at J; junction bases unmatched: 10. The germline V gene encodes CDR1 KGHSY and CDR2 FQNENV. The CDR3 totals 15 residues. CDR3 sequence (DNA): TGTGCCAGCAGCCCCCGAGGCAGGGGGCAGGATGGCTACACCTTC. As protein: CASSPRGRGQDGYTF.

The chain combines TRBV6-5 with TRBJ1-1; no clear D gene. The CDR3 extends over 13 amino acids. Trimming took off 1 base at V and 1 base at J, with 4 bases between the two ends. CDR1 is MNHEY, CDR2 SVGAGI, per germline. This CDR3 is CASSYFTNTEAFF. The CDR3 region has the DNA TGTGCCAGCAGTTACTTTACGAACACTGAAGCTTTCTTT.

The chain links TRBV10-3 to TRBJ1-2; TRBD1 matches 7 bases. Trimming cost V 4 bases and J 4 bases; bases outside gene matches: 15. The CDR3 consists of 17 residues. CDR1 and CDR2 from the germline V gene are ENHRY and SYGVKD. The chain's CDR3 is CAISAGLGTAARYGYTF. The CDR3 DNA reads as TGTGCCATCAGTGCCGGGCTTGGGACAGCCGCTCGCTATGGCTACACCTTC.

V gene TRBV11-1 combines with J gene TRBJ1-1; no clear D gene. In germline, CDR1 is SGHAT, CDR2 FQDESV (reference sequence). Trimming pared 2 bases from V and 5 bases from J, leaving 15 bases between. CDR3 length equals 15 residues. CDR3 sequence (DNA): TGTGCCAGCAGCTTAAGGAGGGCTGTGGGAACTGAAGCTTTCTTT. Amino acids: CASSLRRAVGTEAFF.

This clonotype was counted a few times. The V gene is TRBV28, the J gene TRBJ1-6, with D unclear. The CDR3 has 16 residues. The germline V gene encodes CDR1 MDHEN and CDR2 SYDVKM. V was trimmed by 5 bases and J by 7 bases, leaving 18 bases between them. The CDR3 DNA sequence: TGTGCCAGCAGTGGGTTGGTTGGGGTCTGGAATTCACCCCTCCACTTT. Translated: CASSGLVGVWNSPLHF.

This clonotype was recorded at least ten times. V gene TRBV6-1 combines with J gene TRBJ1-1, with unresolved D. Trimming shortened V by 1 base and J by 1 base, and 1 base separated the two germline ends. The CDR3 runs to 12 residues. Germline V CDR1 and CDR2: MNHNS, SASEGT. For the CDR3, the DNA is TGTGCCAGCAGTGAAGAGAACACTGAAGCTTTCTTT. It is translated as CASSEENTEAFF.

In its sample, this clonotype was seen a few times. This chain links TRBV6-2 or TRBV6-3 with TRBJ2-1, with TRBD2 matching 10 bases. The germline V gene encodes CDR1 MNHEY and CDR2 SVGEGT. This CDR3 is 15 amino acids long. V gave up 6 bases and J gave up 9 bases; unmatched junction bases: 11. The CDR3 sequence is CASRPGASGGREQFF. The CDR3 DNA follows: TGTGCCAGCAGGCCCGGAGCTAGCGGGGGACGTGAGCAGTTCTTC.

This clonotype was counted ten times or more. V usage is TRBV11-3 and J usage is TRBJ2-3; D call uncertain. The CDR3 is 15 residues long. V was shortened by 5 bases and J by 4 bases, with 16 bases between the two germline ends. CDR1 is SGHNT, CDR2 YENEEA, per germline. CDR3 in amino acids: CASSPMASRPDTQYF. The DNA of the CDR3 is TGTGCCAGCAGCCCCATGGCCTCGAGGCCAGATACGCAGTATTTT. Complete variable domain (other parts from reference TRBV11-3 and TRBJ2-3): EAGVVQSPRYKIIEKKQPVAFWCNPISGHNTLYWYLQNLGQGPELLIRYENEEAVDDSQLPKDRFSAERLKGVDSTLKIQPAELGDSAVYLCASSPMASRPDTQYFGPGTRLTVL.

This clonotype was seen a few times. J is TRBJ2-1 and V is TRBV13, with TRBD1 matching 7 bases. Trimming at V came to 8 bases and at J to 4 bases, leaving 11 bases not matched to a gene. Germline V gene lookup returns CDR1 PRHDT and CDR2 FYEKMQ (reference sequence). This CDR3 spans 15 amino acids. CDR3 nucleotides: TGTGCCAGCCGACCTACGGGGACAGATTACAATGAGCAGTTCTTC. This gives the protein CASRPTGTDYNEQFF.

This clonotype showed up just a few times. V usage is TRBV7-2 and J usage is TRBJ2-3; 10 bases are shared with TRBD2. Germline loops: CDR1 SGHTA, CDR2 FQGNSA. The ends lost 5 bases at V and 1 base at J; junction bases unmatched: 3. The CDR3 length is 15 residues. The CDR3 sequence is CASSVTSGGTDTQYF. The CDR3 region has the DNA TGTGCCAGCAGCGTCACTAGCGGGGGCACAGATACGCAGTATTTT.

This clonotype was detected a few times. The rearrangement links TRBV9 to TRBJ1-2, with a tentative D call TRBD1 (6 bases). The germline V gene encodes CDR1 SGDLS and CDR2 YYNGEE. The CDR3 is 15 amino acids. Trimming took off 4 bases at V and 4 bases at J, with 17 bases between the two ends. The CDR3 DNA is TGTGCCAGCAGCTCCCGGGACACTGATATCTATGGCTACACCTTC. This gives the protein CASSSRDTDIYGYTF.